Listed below are T cell receptor beta chains from one sample, sequenced in a study of cytomegalovirus exposure and HLA in healthy donors. Profiled with immunoSEQ multiplex PCR; TCRdb holds only in-frame clones, not every one. Of fewer than 200,000 clones listed, approximately 96% were seen once; the top ten hold approximately 0.82%. The sequencing sample was made of PBMCs. These receptor sequences come from a woman aged 18-35 years in good health and CMV-seronegative. Both conserved end residues are part of each CDR3. Each record gives: J gene, D gene, clone size, V gene, CDR3 DNA, CDR3 protein. D genes are given only for firm matches. Clone size is shown for a subset of rows, as once, few, many or a class of expanded clone.

J: TRBJ2-1
D: NA
size: NA
V: TRBV5-6
DNA: TGTGCCAGCAGCTCGATTCCTAGGAGCTCCTACAATGAGCAGTTCTTC
CDR3: CASSSIPRSSYNEQFF

J: TRBJ2-7
D: NA
size: NA
V: TRBV5-4
DNA: TGTGCCAGCAGCTTGGACAGATACGAGCAGTACTTC
CDR3: CASSLDRYEQYF

J: TRBJ2-5
D: NA
size: NA
V: TRBV5-1
DNA: TGCGCCAGCAGCCCACCAACAGGTTATCAAGAGACCCAGTACTTC
CDR3: CASSPPTGYQETQYF

J: TRBJ2-3
D: NA
size: NA
V: TRBV9
DNA: TGTGCCAGCAGCGATAGACTAGACGGCACAGATACGCAGTATTTT
CDR3: CASSDRLDGTDTQYF

J: TRBJ2-5
D: TRBD2
size: NA
V: TRBV7-9
DNA: TGTGCCACCTCGGAGGGTAGCGGGAGTAGTCTCCAAGAGACCCAGTACTTC
CDR3: CATSEGSGSSLQETQYF

J: TRBJ2-3
D: NA
size: NA
V: TRBV9
DNA: TGTGCCAGCAGCGTGGGGGGAGCGGGCACAGATACGCAGTATTTT
CDR3: CASSVGGAGTDTQYF

J: TRBJ2-2
D: NA
size: NA
V: TRBV9
DNA: TGTGCCAGCAGCACTGGGCCCACCGGGGAGCTGTTTTTT
CDR3: CASSTGPTGELFF

J: TRBJ2-2
D: NA
size: NA
V: TRBV5-1
DNA: TGCGCCAGCAGCTTGGCCAGGGAGGCCGGGGAGCTGTTTTTT
CDR3: CASSLAREAGELFF

J: TRBJ2-1
D: TRBD2
size: NA
V: TRBV6-5
DNA: TGTGCCAGCAGTTACTTGACCGGGGGGGGCAATGAGCAGTTCTTC
CDR3: CASSYLTGGGNEQFF

J: TRBJ1-3
D: TRBD1
size: NA
V: TRBV6-6
DNA: TGTGCCAGCAGTCGAACAGGGGCCAGCTCTGGAAACACCATATATTTT
CDR3: CASSRTGASSGNTIYF

J: TRBJ2-1
D: NA
size: NA
V: TRBV7-2
DNA: TGTGCCAGCAGCTTAGGGATCGGTGTTACGGGCAATGAGCAGTTCTTC
CDR3: CASSLGIGVTGNEQFF

J: TRBJ1-2
D: NA
size: few
V: TRBV28
DNA: TGTGCCAGTAAGGACTTCACTCATGGCTACACCTTC
CDR3: CASKDFTHGYTF

J: TRBJ2-7
D: TRBD2
size: NA
V: TRBV6-1
DNA: TGTGCCAGCAGTGTCCAAGCGGGGGAAATTGAGCAGTACTTC
CDR3: CASSVQAGEIEQYF

J: TRBJ2-7
D: TRBD2
size: NA
V: TRBV5-6
DNA: TGTGCCAGCAGCTACCCAGCGGGGGGTATCGAGCAGTACTTC
CDR3: CASSYPAGGIEQYF

J: TRBJ1-5
D: NA
size: once
V: TRBV4-3
DNA: TGCGCCAGCAGCCAAGGCCTATTCAGCAATCAGCCCCAGCATTTT
CDR3: CASSQGLFSNQPQHF

J: TRBJ1-1
D: NA
size: NA
V: TRBV19
DNA: TGTGCCAGTAGTGCCCGGGAGAACACTGAAGCTTTCTTT
CDR3: CASSARENTEAFF

J: TRBJ1-2
D: NA
size: NA
V: TRBV4-3
DNA: TGCGCCAGCAGCCAAGATCAGGGCCAACTCTATGGCTACACCTTC
CDR3: CASSQDQGQLYGYTF

J: TRBJ1-1
D: TRBD1
size: NA
V: TRBV6-5
DNA: TGTGCCAGCAGTTACACCTGGGACAGGGGTTTCACTGAAGCTTTCTTT
CDR3: CASSYTWDRGFTEAFF

J: TRBJ2-7
D: NA
size: NA
V: TRBV11-2
DNA: TGTGCCAGCAGCTTAGTTATGGGGGCTAGCACGCAGCAGTACTTC
CDR3: CASSLVMGASTQQYF

J: TRBJ2-7
D: TRBD1
size: NA
V: TRBV19
DNA: TGTGCCAGTAGTACCCGACAGGGGGCGAGGGAGCAGTACTTC
CDR3: CASSTRQGAREQYF

J: TRBJ2-7
D: TRBD2
size: few
V: TRBV19
DNA: TGTGCCAGTAGTAAACTAGCGGGGGGGAGCTCCTACGAGCAGTACTTC
CDR3: CASSKLAGGSSYEQYF

J: TRBJ1-2
D: TRBD1
size: NA
V: TRBV7-9
DNA: TGTGCCAGCAGCTTAGATGGGACAGGGGGCACCTTC
CDR3: CASSLDGTGGTF

J: TRBJ2-7
D: NA
size: NA
V: TRBV29-1
DNA: TGCAGCGTTGAAGGTTCTAGGCGCTACGAGCAGTACTTC
CDR3: CSVEGSRRYEQYF

J: TRBJ2-7
D: TRBD2
size: NA
V: TRBV6-6
DNA: TGTGCCAGCAGCCTATCCGGGACTAGAGCCTACGAGCAGTACTTC
CDR3: CASSLSGTRAYEQYF

J: TRBJ1-4
D: TRBD1
size: NA
V: TRBV4-2
DNA: TGTGCCAGCAGCCAAGATCGGGCAGGGGGCGTGGGGGATGAAAAACTGTTTTTT
CDR3: CASSQDRAGGVGDEKLFF

J: TRBJ1-1
D: NA
size: NA
V: TRBV5-1
DNA: TGCGCCAGCAGCAAGTCCAGGAACACTGAAGCTTTCTTT
CDR3: CASSKSRNTEAFF

J: TRBJ2-1
D: NA
size: NA
V: TRBV4-3
DNA: TGCGCCAGCAGCTCTAGAGAATTGGAACTGGGGGGTGAGCAGTTCTTC
CDR3: CASSSRELELGGEQFF

J: TRBJ1-4
D: NA
size: NA
V: TRBV29-1
DNA: TGCAGCGTTGTAACCCAGACTGGCGAAAAACTGTTTTTT
CDR3: CSVVTQTGEKLFF

J: TRBJ1-2
D: TRBD1
size: NA
V: TRBV19
DNA: TGTGCCAGTAGCACGACAGGGGGATTCGGTGGCTACACCTTC
CDR3: CASSTTGGFGGYTF

J: TRBJ2-5
D: NA
size: NA
V: TRBV7-8
DNA: TGTGCCAGCAGCTTAATAGGCGGGACTTCGGAGACCCAGTACTTC
CDR3: CASSLIGGTSETQYF

J: TRBJ2-3
D: TRBD2
size: NA
V: TRBV7-2
DNA: TGTGCCAGCAGCGCGAAACTAGCGGGGGCACACGGACGCACAGATACGCAGTATTTT
CDR3: CASSAKLAGAHGRTDTQYF

J: TRBJ1-1
D: TRBD1
size: once
V: TRBV4-1
DNA: TGCGCCAGCAGCCAAGAAGAGCGACAGGGAAACACTGAAGCTTTCTTT
CDR3: CASSQEERQGNTEAFF

J: TRBJ2-7
D: TRBD2
size: NA
V: TRBV4-3
DNA: TGCGCCAGCAGCCGGGGAAGCGGGGTCTCCTACGAGCAGTACTTC
CDR3: CASSRGSGVSYEQYF

J: TRBJ1-6
D: NA
size: NA
V: TRBV9
DNA: TGTGCCAGCAGCGTAGTCGGGGAGGGATCACCCCTCCACTTT
CDR3: CASSVVGEGSPLHF

J: TRBJ2-2
D: NA
size: NA
V: TRBV5-4
DNA: TGTGCCAGCAGCCGCCAAGATCGGGTGCACACCGGGGAGCTGTTTTTT
CDR3: CASSRQDRVHTGELFF

J: TRBJ1-2
D: TRBD1
size: NA
V: TRBV19
DNA: TGTGCCAGTAGTGCGCAGGGGGATAGGTATGGCTACACCTTC
CDR3: CASSAQGDRYGYTF

J: TRBJ2-7
D: TRBD1
size: NA
V: TRBV4-3
DNA: TGCGCCAGCAGCCCCGACAGGGGGAGATACGAGCAGTACTTC
CDR3: CASSPDRGRYEQYF

J: TRBJ2-2
D: NA
size: NA
V: TRBV4-3
DNA: TGCGCCAGCAGCCAAGATCCCGGGCCACGGGGAGGGGAGCTGTTTTTT
CDR3: CASSQDPGPRGGELFF

J: TRBJ2-5
D: NA
size: NA
V: TRBV27
DNA: TGTGCCAGCAGTTTATCGAGAGGAGAGACCCAGTACTTC
CDR3: CASSLSRGETQYF

J: TRBJ2-3
D: NA
size: once
V: TRBV7-3
DNA: TGTGCCAGCAGCCCCAGACTAGCAGATACGCAGTATTTT
CDR3: CASSPRLADTQYF